This T cell receptor (beta chain) was found in a study of blood T cell repertoires in COVID-19. Study background: Sites in the United States, Italy and Spain provided acute and convalescent COVID-19 samples.

The V gene end was trimmed by 3 bases and the J gene end by 4 bases; junction bases not matched to a gene: 5. CDR1 and CDR2 (germline): KGHSH, LQKENI. This CDR3 contains 15 residues. In Seattle, patients joined the study during active infection and were tracked longitudinally. Authors' analysis steps: Reference gene primers were amplified, and this amplification served to estimate nucleated cell counts. Only in-frame clones appear in the TCRdb table, and some are missing; sequencing was by immunoSEQ multiplex PCR. That table is the source of V, J and clone size, and D and trimming were worked out from the DNA. The sample shows approximately 460,000 clones, 89% of them seen only once.

Sequencing was performed on peripheral blood. This rearrangement joins TRBV18 to TRBJ1-5; 8 bases map to TRBD1. The TCR was taken from a man aged 18-30 years with COVID-19, enrolled during active disease. For the CDR3, the DNA is TGTGCCAGCTCACCGGACAGGGTCGAGAATCAGCCCCAGCATTTT. Protein: CASSPDRVENQPQHF.